This record concerns one TCR beta chain sequence. The antigen remains unidentified. This table comes from immunoSEQ multiplex PCR, and its TCRdb copy is limited to in-frame clones, with some not included. The repertoire holds about 41,000 clones, 70% to 85% seen once, with about 3.1% in the top ten. These data are taken from a study of vaccination effects on CD4 cells after COVID-19. CDR3 length equals 16 residues. V was clipped by 5 bases and J by 7 bases; unmatched bases: 12. Germline V lookup: CDR1 PRHDT, CDR2 FYEKMQ (reference sequence). ViraFEST expansion of antigen-specific CD4+ T cells with viral peptide pools preceded sequencing. Isolating CD4+ T cells followed less than 11 days of culture. The vaccine recipients had no prior SARS-CoV-2 infection, with negative nucleocapsid antibodies. Cultures used a few million PBMC per well, 9.5 to 10 IU/ml IL-2 and about 10 ug/ml peptides. Each culture had half its medium swapped for IL-2 medium on days 3 and 7.

Here the sequenced sample was CD4+ T cells from PBMCs cultured with HCoV-NL63 spike peptides, taken before COVID-19 vaccination. V is TRBV13 and J is TRBJ2-1; TRBD1 matches 9 bases. The TCR was taken from a human donor who received a COVID-19 vaccine. The CDR3 bases are TGTGCCAGCAGCGCACCGGGGACAGGGTTCCGAAATGAGCAGTTCTTC. Translated, it gives CASSAPGTGFRNEQFF. Together with reference TRBV13 and TRBJ2-1, the CDR3 gives the full variable domain: AAGVIQSPRHLIKEKRETATLKCYPIPRHDTVYWYQQGPGQDPQFLISFYEKMQSDKGSIPDRFSAQQFSDYHSELNMSSLELGDSALYFCASSAPGTGFRNEQFFGPGTRLTVL.